The 15 T cell receptor beta chains presented below share a single source sample, sequenced in a study of regulatory T cells in long-lasting Graves disease (TCRdb year 2021). Libraries were built with multiplex PCR. Sequencing relied on an Illumina HiSeq 4000. iRepertoire HTBI primers and Arm-PCR amplification of CDR3 regions were used to construct TCR beta libraries. TCRdb trimmed public reads at Q25 via fastp, called clones via MiXCR and kept in-frame beta chains. For every CDR3 protein sequence, its rows merge into one entry that carries the most common genes and DNA. The sample has a few hundred thousand distinct CDR3 sequences on record, roughly 12% of them singletons. The leading ten clones occupy roughly 9.7% of the sample. Explained via the paper, the time point label denotes: newly diagnosed GD, antithyroid drugs for less than 3 months. RNA was extracted from PBMCs in TRIzol for both TCR sequencing and RNA sequencing.

These sequences were also reported in another study, on T cells in Graves' hyperthyroidism and ophthalmopathy.

Source: peripheral blood mononuclear cells (PBMCs), taken at new diagnosis, from a patient treated with antithyroid drugs. These receptors were collected from a man aged 30-40 years with Graves disease. Donor details come from another sample of the same person, matched by shared clones.

The table lists this clonotype with many counts. The V and J genes are TRBV28 and TRBJ2-3, with D tentatively TRBD1 (6 bases). CDR3 size: 12 residues. Trimming took 3 bases from V and 11 from J, leaving 12 bases between them. Germline CDR1 and CDR2: MDHEN and SYDVKM. This chain's CDR3 is CASSLGAAEQYF. Here the CDR3 DNA reads TGTGCCAGCAGTTTGGGGGCGGCAGAGCAGTATTTT. Together with reference TRBV28 and TRBJ2-3, the CDR3 gives the full variable domain: DVKVTQSSRYLVKRTGEKVFLECVQDMDHENMFWYRQDPGLGLRLIYFSYDVKMKEKGDIPEGYSVSREKKERFSLILESASTNQTSMYLCASSLGAAEQYFGPGTRLTVL.

This clonotype has a count of ten or more. The chain carries TRBV20-1 and TRBJ1-4; 9 positions match TRBD1. After removal of 5 bases from V and 7 bases from J, the junction contained 5 bases not matched to a gene. Germline V gives CDR1 DFQATT, CDR2 SNEGSKA (reference sequence). The CDR3 totals 13 residues. The CDR3 loop reads CSASDRGSEKLFF. In DNA, the CDR3 is TGCAGTGCTTCCGACAGGGGGAGTGAAAAACTGTTTTTT.

Ten or more counts support this clonotype. The gene calls are TRBV30 and TRBJ1-2; TRBD1 matches at 8 bases. CDR3 length: 12 amino acids. The V and J ends lost 3 bases and 10 bases, in that order; junction bases with no gene match: 7. The germline V gene has CDR1 GTSNPN and CDR2 SVGIG (reference sequence). The CDR3 DNA reads TGTGCCTGGAGCCGGGACAGGTGGGACTACACCTTC. It is translated as CAWSRDRWDYTF.

This clonotype appeared many times. This chain's CDR3 is CASTGDEGLYEQYF. The CDR3 DNA follows: TGTGCCAGCACCGGGGACGAAGGATTGTACGAGCAGTACTTC. This rearrangement joins TRBV12-3 or TRBV12-4 to TRBJ2-7, with D possibly called TRBD1 or TRBD2 (5 bases each). The CDR3 loop spans 14 amino acids. Trimming took off 7 bases at V and 4 bases at J, with 17 bases between the two ends.

This clonotype was seen only a few times. V usage is TRBV6-4 and J usage is TRBJ2-1, with 12 bases that match TRBD2. The germline CDR1 and CDR2 sequences are MRHNA and SNTAGT. V lost 9 bases and J lost 0; bases outside the gene matches: 6. This CDR3 region has 16 residues. This CDR3 is CARRTSGILSYNEQFF. The CDR3 bases are TGTGCCAGGAGGACTAGCGGGATACTCTCCTACAATGAGCAGTTCTTC.

This clonotype was picked up a small number of times. The chain recombines TRBV25-1 with TRBJ1-2, with a possible D match to TRBD1 (6 bases). Germline-derived CDR1 and CDR2 are MGHDK and SYGVNS. V was pared by 5 bases and J by 5 bases, with 12 bases between. The CDR3 extends over 13 amino acids. DNA for the CDR3: TGTGCCAGCAGTAGGGGAGGACAGTATGGCTACACCTTC. Encoded protein: CASSRGGQYGYTF.

The chain employs TRBV20-1 and TRBJ2-1, with 8 bases lining up with TRBD2. CDR3 length equals 13 residues. V lost 6 bases, J lost 4 bases, and 5 bases stayed unmatched. CDR1 and CDR2 from the germline V gene are DFQATT and SNEGSKA (reference sequence). CDR3 amino acids: CSAETSVYNEQFF. CDR3 in DNA: TGCAGTGCGGAGACTAGCGTTTACAATGAGCAGTTCTTC.

This clonotype was observed many times. The chain is built from TRBV11-2 and TRBJ2-4; D call uncertain. V lost 3 bases and J 0 bases, leaving 6 bases between the germline ends. The germline V gene has CDR1 SGHAT and CDR2 FQNNGV. The CDR3 length is 14 residues. In nucleotides, the CDR3 is TGTGCCAGCAGCTTCGTACTAGCCAAAAACATTCAGTACTTC. This sequence encodes CASSFVLAKNIQYF.

This clonotype has a count of ten or more. The DNA of the CDR3 is TGCGCCAGCTACCCTCACGGGGGGGGCACTGAAGCTTTCTTT. It encodes CASYPHGGGTEAFF. The chain uses TRBV5-1 and TRBJ1-1, with TRBD1 as a possible D gene (5 bases). The CDR3 covers 14 residues. V lost 7 bases and J 4 bases, leaving 17 bases between the germline ends. Germline CDR1 SGHRS, CDR2 YFSETQ.

This clonotype was seen more than once but under ten times. The chain joins TRBV7-2 to TRBJ1-6, with 9 bases lining up with TRBD1. Germline CDR1 is SGHTA and CDR2 is FQGNSA. The CDR3 has 15 residues. V was pared by 3 bases and J by 5 bases, with 2 bases of the junction left unmatched. The CDR3 region is CASSFRTGDNSPLHF. The CDR3 DNA sequence: TGTGCCAGCAGCTTTAGGACAGGGGATAATTCACCCCTCCACTTT.

This clonotype occurred many times. This chain links TRBV6-1 with TRBJ1-1; D not certain. The CDR3 runs 12 residues. The V gene's germline CDR1 is MNHNS and CDR2 SASEGT. Trimming removed 2 bases from V and 5 bases from J, with 6 bases in between. The CDR3 here is CASSEHQTEAFF. Written as DNA, the CDR3 is TGTGCCAGCAGTGAACACCAAACTGAAGCTTTCTTT.

The rearrangement uses TRBV6-1 and TRBJ2-5, with D possibly TRBD2 on 5 matching bases. V shed 4 bases and J shed 2 bases, with 11 bases lying between them. The germline V gene encodes CDR1 MNHNS and CDR2 SASEGT. This CDR3 is 14 amino acids long. This chain's CDR3 is CASSVGDAQETQYF. For the CDR3, the DNA is TGTGCCAGCAGTGTCGGGGATGCTCAAGAGACCCAGTACTTC.

This clonotype was counted ten times or more. V is TRBV11-2 and J is TRBJ1-4; tentative D call: TRBD1 (5 bases). Trimming shortened V by 4 bases and J by 9 bases, and 15 bases separated the two germline ends. The CDR3 has 14 amino acids. Germline V CDR1 and CDR2: SGHAT, FQNNGV. The CDR3 region is CASSSIGTTKKLFF. DNA of the CDR3: TGTGCCAGCAGCTCGATAGGGACGACGAAAAAACTGTTTTTT.

This chain joins TRBV5-1 and TRBJ2-3, with D possibly being TRBD1 (6 bases). The CDR3 extends over 16 amino acids. Per germline, CDR1 SGHRS and CDR2 YFSETQ. The ends were cut back, 3 bases at V and 5 bases at J, with 19 bases in the middle. CDR3 sequence: CASSSARRGVGDTQYF. The CDR3 DNA sequence: TGCGCCAGCAGCTCGGCTCGCAGGGGAGTTGGAGATACGCAGTATTTT.

V and J are TRBV28 and TRBJ2-3; D call uncertain. The CDR3 loop spans 14 amino acids. Germline V gene sequence: CDR1 MDHEN, CDR2 SYDVKM. Trimming removed 5 bases at V and 3 bases at J, with 12 bases between. As DNA, the CDR3 is TGTGCCAGCAGTCCCCAAACTCGAACAGATACGCAGTATTTT. Its protein product is CASSPQTRTDTQYF.